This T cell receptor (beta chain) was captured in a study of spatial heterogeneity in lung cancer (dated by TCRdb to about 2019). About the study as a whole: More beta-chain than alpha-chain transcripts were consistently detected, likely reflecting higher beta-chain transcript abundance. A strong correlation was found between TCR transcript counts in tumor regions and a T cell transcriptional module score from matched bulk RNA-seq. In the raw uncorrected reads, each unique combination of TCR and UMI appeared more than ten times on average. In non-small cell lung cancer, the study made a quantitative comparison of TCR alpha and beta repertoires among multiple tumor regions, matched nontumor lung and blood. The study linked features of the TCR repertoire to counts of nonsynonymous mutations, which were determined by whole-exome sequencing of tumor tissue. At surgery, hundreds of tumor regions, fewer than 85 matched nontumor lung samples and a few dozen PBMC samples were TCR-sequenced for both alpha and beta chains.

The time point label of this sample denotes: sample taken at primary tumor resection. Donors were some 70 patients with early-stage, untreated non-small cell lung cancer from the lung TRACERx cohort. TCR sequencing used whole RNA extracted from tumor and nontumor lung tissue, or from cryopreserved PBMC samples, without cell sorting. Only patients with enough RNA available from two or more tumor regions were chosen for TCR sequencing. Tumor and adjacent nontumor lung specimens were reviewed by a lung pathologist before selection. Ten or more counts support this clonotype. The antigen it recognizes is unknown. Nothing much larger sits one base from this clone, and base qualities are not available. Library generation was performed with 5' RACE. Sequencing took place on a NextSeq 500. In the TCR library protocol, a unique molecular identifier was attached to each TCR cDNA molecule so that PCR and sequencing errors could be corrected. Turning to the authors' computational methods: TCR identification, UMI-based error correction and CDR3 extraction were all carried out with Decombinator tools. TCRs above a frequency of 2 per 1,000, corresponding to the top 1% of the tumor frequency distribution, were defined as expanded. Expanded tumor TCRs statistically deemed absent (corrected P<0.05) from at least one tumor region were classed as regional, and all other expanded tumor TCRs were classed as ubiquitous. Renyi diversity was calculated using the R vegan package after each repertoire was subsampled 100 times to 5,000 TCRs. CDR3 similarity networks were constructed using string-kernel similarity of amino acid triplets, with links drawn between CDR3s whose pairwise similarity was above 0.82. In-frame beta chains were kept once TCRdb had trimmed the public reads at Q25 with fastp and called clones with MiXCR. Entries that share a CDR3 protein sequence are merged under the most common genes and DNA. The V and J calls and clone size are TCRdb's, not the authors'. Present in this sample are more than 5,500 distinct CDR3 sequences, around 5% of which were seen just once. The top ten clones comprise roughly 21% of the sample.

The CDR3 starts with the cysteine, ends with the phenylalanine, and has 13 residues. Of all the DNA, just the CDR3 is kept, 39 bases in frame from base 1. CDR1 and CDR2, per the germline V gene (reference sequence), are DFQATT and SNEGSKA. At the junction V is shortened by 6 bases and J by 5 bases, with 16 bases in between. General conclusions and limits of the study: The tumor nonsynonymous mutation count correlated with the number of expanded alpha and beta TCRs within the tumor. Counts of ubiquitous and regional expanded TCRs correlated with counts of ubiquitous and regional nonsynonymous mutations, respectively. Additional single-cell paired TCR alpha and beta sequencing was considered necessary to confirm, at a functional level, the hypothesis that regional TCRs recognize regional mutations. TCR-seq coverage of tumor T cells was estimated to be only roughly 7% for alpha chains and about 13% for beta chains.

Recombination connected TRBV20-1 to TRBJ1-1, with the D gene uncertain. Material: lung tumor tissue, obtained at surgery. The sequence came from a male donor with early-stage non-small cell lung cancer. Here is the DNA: TGCAGTGCCCTGGGCCGGGGTCGAACTGAAGCTTTCTTT. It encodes CSALGRGRTEAFF.